The 16 T cell receptor beta chains presented below share a single source sample, sequenced in a study of cytomegalovirus exposure and HLA in healthy donors. Primers: 60 Vbeta forward and 13 Jbeta reverse. The method was immunoSEQ multiplex PCR; TCRdb's version includes in-frame clones alone and lacks a portion of them. The sample has around 76,000 clones; less than 75% are singletons. The sequencing sample was made of PBMCs. The receptors derive from a middle-aged man in good health and CMV-seropositive.

V is TRBV7-6 and J is TRBJ1-1; a weak D match, TRBD1 (6 bases). This CDR3 has 15 residues. In germline, CDR1 is SGHVS, CDR2 FNYEAQ. The germline V and J ends were trimmed by 4 bases and 4 bases, with 16 bases remaining between them. CDR3 sequence: CASSSLLGQITEAFF. CDR3 nucleotide sequence: TGTGCCAGCAGCTCGTTATTAGGACAGATCACTGAAGCTTTCTTT.

The table lists this clone with a few counts. The chain employs TRBV4-1 and TRBJ2-5; a possible D gene is TRBD1 (7 bases). The CDR3 spans 15 residues. Germline CDR1 is MGHRA and CDR2 is YSYEKL. V gave up 0 bases and J gave up 5 bases, with 13 bases separating them. In nucleotides, the CDR3 is TGCGCCAGCAGCCAAGAAGGGGCAGGGGGGGAGACCCAGTACTTC. Its protein product is CASSQEGAGGETQYF.

This clone appeared a single time. The chain employs TRBV5-6 and TRBJ1-3; D uncertain. V gave up 2 bases and J gave up 0 bases, with 6 bases separating them. Germline V lookup: CDR1 SGHDT, CDR2 YYEEEE. There are 14 residues in the CDR3. The CDR3 reads CASSFGYSGNTIYF. The CDR3, as DNA: TGTGCCAGCAGCTTCGGGTACTCTGGAAACACCATATATTTT.

This rearrangement joins TRBV5-1 to TRBJ2-4; 7 positions agree with TRBD1. The trim removed 0 bases at V and 0 bases at J, leaving 6 bases unmatched. The germline V gene encodes CDR1 SGHRS and CDR2 YFSETQ. This CDR3 region has 17 residues. The CDR3 bases are TGCGCCAGCAGCTTGGGGGGGACAGACCTAGCCAAAAACATTCAGTACTTC. Protein sequence: CASSLGGTDLAKNIQYF. The full variable domain, completed using reference TRBV5-1 and TRBJ2-4, is KAGVTQTPRYLIKTRGQQVTLSCSPISGHRSVSWYQQTPGQGLQFLFEYFSETQRNKGNFPGRFSGRQFSNSRSEMNVSTLELGDSALYLCASSLGGTDLAKNIQYFGAGTRLSVL.

The count of this clone is one. The chain uses TRBV5-4 and TRBJ1-1; no firm D call. The CDR3 totals 13 residues. Germline V CDR1 and CDR2: SGHNT, YYREEE (reference sequence). V was trimmed by 4 bases and J by 0 bases, leaving 7 bases between them. CDR3 loop: CASSLELNTEAFF. Here the CDR3 DNA reads TGTGCCAGCAGCCTCGAGCTGAACACTGAAGCTTTCTTT.

The V gene is TRBV4-2, the J gene TRBJ2-7, with 10 bases fitting TRBD2. Germline trimming cut 1 base from V and 1 base from J; bases unmatched to any gene: 13. Germline V gene sequence: CDR1 LGHNA, CDR2 YNFKEQ. The CDR3 consists of 19 residues. The CDR3 DNA reads as TGTGCCAGCAGCCAAGGACGAGATAGCGGGGGGATTCGGTCCTACGAGCAGTACTTC. It is translated as CASSQGRDSGGIRSYEQYF.

This clone was observed a handful of times. This chain connects TRBV10-3 to TRBJ2-2; 8 positions match TRBD2. J was trimmed by 3 bases and V by 11 bases; bases with no gene match: 2. The CDR3 spans 12 residues. Germline V lookup: CDR1 ENHRY, CDR2 SYGVKD. The CDR3 region has the DNA TGTGCCCACGGGGGGGACACCGGGGAGCTGTTTTTT. It encodes CAHGGDTGELFF.

This chain links TRBV19 with TRBJ2-3; 7 positions agree with TRBD2. The CDR3 has 17 residues. Per germline, CDR1 LNHDA and CDR2 SQIVND (reference sequence). Trimming took 1 base from V and 0 from J; bases not matched to a gene: 7. CDR3 DNA sequence: TGTGCCAGTAGTATAGGGATGGCGGGAGTTAGCACAGATACGCAGTATTTT. As protein: CASSIGMAGVSTDTQYF.

CDR3 region: CAWSVLAGAWEQFF. CDR3 coding DNA: TGTGCCTGGAGTGTACTAGCGGGGGCATGGGAGCAGTTCTTC. The rearrangement uses TRBV30 and TRBJ2-1, with TRBD2 matching 11 bases. V shed 0 bases, J shed 10 bases, and the junction held 5 bases outside the gene matches. Per the germline V gene, CDR1 is GTSNPN and CDR2 is SVGIG (reference sequence). The CDR3 covers 14 residues. Combining the CDR3 with reference TRBV30 and TRBJ2-1 gives the whole variable domain SQTIHQWPATLVQPVGSPLSLECTVEGTSNPNLYWYRQAAGRGLQLLFYSVGIGQISSEVPQNLSASRPQDRQFILSSKKLLLSDSGFYLCAWSVLAGAWEQFFGPGTRLTVL.

The V call is TRBV9, the J call TRBJ1-4; D is unclear. V lost 4 bases and J 0 bases, leaving 13 bases between the germline ends. Germline assignment: CDR1 SGDLS and CDR2 YYNGEE. There are 16 residues in the CDR3. The CDR3 spells CASSSRRTSTNEKLFF. The CDR3 DNA is TGTGCCAGCAGCAGCCGCAGGACTTCAACTAATGAAAAACTGTTTTTT.

Of note for this clone: A much bigger clone sits one base away, suggesting this may be a read error. This rearrangement joins TRBV19 to TRBJ2-1, with D perhaps TRBD1 (6 bases). CDR3 length: 15 amino acids. Trimming pared 2 bases from V and 5 bases from J, leaving 13 bases between. Germline assignment: CDR1 LNHDA and CDR2 SQIVND (reference sequence). CDR3 nucleotide sequence: TGTGCCAGTAGTATAAACTCACAGGGAAACAATGAGCAGTTCTTC. Its translation is CASSINSQGNNEQFF.

The rearrangement joins TRBV18 to TRBJ2-7, with D perhaps matching TRBD1 (5 bases). The germline V gene encodes CDR1 KGHSH and CDR2 LQKENI. The CDR3 length is 15 residues. V was shortened by 2 bases and J by 3 bases, with 14 bases between the two germline ends. This chain's CDR3 is CASSPRWQGRYEQYF. DNA of the CDR3: TGTGCCAGCTCACCAAGGTGGCAGGGTCGCTACGAGCAGTACTTC.

The CDR3: CASSTGQGGMHEQFF. The CDR3 nucleotides read TGTGCCAGCAGCACGGGACAGGGAGGAATGCATGAGCAGTTCTTC. This sequence joins TRBV9 and TRBJ2-1; 9 bases match TRBD1. Germline trimming cut 4 bases from V and 8 bases from J; bases unmatched to any gene: 10. CDR1 is SGDLS, CDR2 YYNGEE, per germline. The CDR3 is made up of 15 amino acids.

This clone appeared a few times. The chain recombines TRBV4-1 with TRBJ1-2, with D hard to call. Germline V gene sequence: CDR1 MGHRA, CDR2 YSYEKL. V lost 2 bases and J 8 bases, leaving 21 bases between the germline ends. This CDR3 contains 16 residues. This CDR3 reads CASSQPSPWSNEGYTF. The CDR3 DNA reads TGCGCCAGCAGCCAACCTTCCCCTTGGAGCAATGAAGGCTACACCTTC.

This sequence joins TRBV28 and TRBJ2-6, with TRBD1 matching 8 bases. V trimming: 3 bases; J trimming: 2 bases; junction bases outside the gene matches: 3. Germline CDR1 and CDR2: MDHEN and SYDVKM. This CDR3 region has 16 residues. The CDR3 loop reads CASSLQGAPGANVLTF. For the CDR3, the DNA is TGTGCCAGCAGTTTGCAGGGGGCGCCTGGGGCCAACGTCCTGACTTTC. Full variable domain (outside the CDR3, taken from reference TRBV28 and TRBJ2-6): DVKVTQSSRYLVKRTGEKVFLECVQDMDHENMFWYRQDPGLGLRLIYFSYDVKMKEKGDIPEGYSVSREKKERFSLILESASTNQTSMYLCASSLQGAPGANVLTFGAGSRLTVL.

The chain recombines TRBV27 with TRBJ1-5; D is unclear. The CDR3 consists of 13 residues. V lost 5 bases and J lost 3, with 8 bases in between. CDR1 and CDR2 from the germline V gene are MNHEY and SMNVEV (reference sequence). DNA of the CDR3: TGTGCCAGCAGTCTCTTCCCCAATCAGCCCCAGCATTTT. Its translation is CASSLFPNQPQHF.